This T cell receptor (beta chain) was recovered during a study of blood T cell repertoires in COVID-19. Study at large: There were acute and convalescent COVID-19 samples, and they came from the United States, Italy and Spain. Sources were T cells, B-cell-depleted T cells, or PBMCs; the material itself was cDNA or gDNA.

CDR1 and CDR2 from the germline V gene are LNHDA and SQIVND (reference sequence). V was trimmed by 4 bases and J by 1 base, leaving 10 bases between them. This CDR3 spans 14 amino acids. Study processing details: Researchers report that nucleated cell counts were estimated from reference gene primer amplification. Clones were read by immunoSEQ multiplex PCR, and TCRdb kept only the in-frame ones, dropping some. D and trimming were read from the DNA, whereas the V and J calls and clone size are those reported in that table. Found here are 15,000 to 20,000 clones, 70% to 90% of them singletons; the top ten hold approximately 8.1%.

This TCR derives from a human donor with active COVID-19. The donor label of this sample is uncertain. The genes are TRBV19 and TRBJ2-5; a possible D gene is TRBD1 (5 bases). The sequenced sample consisted of peripheral blood. In DNA form, the CDR3 reads TGTGCCAGTAGTAGACAGTTTTTCCAAGAGACCCAGTACTTC. It is translated as CASSRQFFQETQYF.